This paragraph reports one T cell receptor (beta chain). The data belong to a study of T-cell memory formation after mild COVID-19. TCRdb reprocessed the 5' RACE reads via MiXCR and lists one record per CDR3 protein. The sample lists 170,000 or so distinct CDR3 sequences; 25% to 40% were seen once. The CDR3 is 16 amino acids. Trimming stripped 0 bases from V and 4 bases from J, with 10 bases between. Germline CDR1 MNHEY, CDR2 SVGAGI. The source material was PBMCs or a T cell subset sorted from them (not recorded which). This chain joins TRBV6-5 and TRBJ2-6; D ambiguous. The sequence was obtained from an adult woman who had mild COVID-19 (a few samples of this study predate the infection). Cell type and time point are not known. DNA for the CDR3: TGTGCCAGCAGTTACTCGTCGGATAGAGGGGCCAACGTCCTGACTTTC. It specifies CASSYSSDRGANVLTF.